This T cell receptor beta chain was documented in a study of Tregs in tolerant kidney transplant recipients. Trimming removed 3 bases from V and 5 bases from J; junction bases left unmatched: 2. The CDR3 is 14 amino acids. CDR1 LNHDA and CDR2 SQIVND come from the germline V gene (reference sequence). The nonmyeloablative bone marrow transplants came from related graft donors, with transient mixed chimerism. Assay: immunoSEQ multiplex PCR; the TCRdb copy retains only in-frame clones and omits some. The sample holds more than 11,000 clones. Overall study findings and caveats: Donor-specific Treg expansion exceeded global Treg expansion in tolerant patients, suggesting antigen drive.

Turning to this clone: Its antigen is unknown. The read halts 3 residues ahead of the CDR3 end, with the missing end drawn from the germline J gene. Additional DNA sequences in this sample encode the identical CDR3.

Material: CD8+ T cells from blood (PBMCs), obtained 6 months after the transplant. The chain combines TRBV19 with TRBJ1-5, with TRBD1 matching 9 bases. The source is a human patient who received a combined kidney and bone marrow transplant. Some of the T cells might come from the graft donor. The CDR3 sequence: CASSIWTGDQPQHF. The sequenced CDR3 bases are TGTGCCAGTAGTATTTGGACAGGGGATCAGCCC.